This T cell receptor beta chain was retrieved from a study of CD8 T cells in Susac syndrome. An amount of RNA that ranged from roughly 0.5 to 1 ug was reverse transcribed with random hexamers. The amplification used immunoSEQ multiplex PCR on TCR beta CDR3; it spanned 54 Vbeta and 13 Jbeta. In TCRdb, the immunoSEQ multiplex PCR reads were re-called with MiXCR into one record per CDR3 protein. In the table there are about 200,000 distinct CDR3 sequences, 90% to 95% of which are singletons. CD8+ and CD4+ T cells from blood underwent TCR beta sequencing. Negative isolation was used for CD8+ and CD4+ T cells and FACS enrichment for TEMRA cells. The CDR3 length is 17 residues. After removal of 0 bases from V and 2 bases from J, the junction contained 10 bases not matched to a gene. Germline CDR1 and CDR2: SGHRS and YFSETQ.

Sequenced: CD4+ T cells from PBMCs. This TCR was sampled from a human donor in good health. V usage is TRBV5-1 and J usage is TRBJ2-5; the match to TRBD1 covers 7 bases. CDR3 nucleotides: TGCGCCAGCAGCTTGGAACTGGACAGGTCACTACAAGAGACCCAGTACTTC. This translates into CASSLELDRSLQETQYF.